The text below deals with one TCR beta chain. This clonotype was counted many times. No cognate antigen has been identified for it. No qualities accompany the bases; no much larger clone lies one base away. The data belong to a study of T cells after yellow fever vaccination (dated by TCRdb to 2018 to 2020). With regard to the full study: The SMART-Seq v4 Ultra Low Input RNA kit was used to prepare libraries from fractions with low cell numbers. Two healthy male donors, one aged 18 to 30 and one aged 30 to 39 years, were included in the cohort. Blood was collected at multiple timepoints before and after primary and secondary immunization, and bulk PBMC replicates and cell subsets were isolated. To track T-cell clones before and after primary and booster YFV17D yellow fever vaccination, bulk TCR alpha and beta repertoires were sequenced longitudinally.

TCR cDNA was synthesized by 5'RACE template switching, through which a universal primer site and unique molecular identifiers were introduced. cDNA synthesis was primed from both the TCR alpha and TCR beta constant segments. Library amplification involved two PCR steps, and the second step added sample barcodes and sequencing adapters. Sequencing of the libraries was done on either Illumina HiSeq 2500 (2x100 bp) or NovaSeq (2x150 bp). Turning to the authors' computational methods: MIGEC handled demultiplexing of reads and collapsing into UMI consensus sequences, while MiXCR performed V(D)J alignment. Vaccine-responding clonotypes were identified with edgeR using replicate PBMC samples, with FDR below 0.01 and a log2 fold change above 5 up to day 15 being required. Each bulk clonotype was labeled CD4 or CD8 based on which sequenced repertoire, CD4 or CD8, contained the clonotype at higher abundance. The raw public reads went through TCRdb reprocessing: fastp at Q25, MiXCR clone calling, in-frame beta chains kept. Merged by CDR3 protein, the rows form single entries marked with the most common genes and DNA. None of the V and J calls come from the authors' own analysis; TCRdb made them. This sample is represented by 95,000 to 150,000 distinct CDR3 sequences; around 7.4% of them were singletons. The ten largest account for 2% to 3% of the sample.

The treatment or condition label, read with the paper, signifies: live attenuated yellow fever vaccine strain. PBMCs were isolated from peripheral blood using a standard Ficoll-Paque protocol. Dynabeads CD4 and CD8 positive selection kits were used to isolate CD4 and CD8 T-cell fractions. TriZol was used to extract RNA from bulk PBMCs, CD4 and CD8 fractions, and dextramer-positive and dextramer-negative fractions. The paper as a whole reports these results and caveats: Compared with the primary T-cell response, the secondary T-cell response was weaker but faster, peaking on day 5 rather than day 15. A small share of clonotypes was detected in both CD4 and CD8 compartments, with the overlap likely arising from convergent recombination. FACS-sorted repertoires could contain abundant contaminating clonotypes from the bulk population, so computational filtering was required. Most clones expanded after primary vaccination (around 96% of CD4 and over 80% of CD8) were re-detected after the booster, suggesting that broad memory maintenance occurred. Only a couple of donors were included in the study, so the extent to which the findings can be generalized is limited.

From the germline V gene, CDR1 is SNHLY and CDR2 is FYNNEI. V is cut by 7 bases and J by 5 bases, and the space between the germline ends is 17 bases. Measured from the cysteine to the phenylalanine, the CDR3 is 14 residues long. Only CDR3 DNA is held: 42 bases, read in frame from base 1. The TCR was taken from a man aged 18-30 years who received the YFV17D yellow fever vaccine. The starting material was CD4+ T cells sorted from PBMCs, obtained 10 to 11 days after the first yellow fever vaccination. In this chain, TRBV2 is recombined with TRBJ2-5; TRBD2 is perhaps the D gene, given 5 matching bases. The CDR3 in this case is CASIRRAPGETQYF. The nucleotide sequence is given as TGTGCCAGCATTCGACGGGCCCCGGGGGAGACCCAGTACTTC.